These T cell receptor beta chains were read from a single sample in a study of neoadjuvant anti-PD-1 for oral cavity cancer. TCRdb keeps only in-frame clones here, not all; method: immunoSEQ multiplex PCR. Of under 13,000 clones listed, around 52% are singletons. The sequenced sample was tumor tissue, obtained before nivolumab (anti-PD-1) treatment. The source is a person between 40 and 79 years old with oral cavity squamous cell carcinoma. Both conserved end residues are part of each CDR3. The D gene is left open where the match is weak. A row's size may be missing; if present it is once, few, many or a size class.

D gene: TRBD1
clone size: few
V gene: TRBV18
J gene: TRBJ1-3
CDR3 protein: CASSPLASGGDAGNTIYF
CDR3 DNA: TGTGCCAGCTCCCCCCTGGCGTCAGGGGGCGACGCTGGAAACACCATATATTTT

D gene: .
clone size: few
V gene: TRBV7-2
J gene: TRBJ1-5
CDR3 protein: CASSPPNQPQHF
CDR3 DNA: TGTGCCAGCAGCCCCCCAAATCAGCCCCAGCATTTT

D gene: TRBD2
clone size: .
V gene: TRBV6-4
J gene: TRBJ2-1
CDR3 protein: CASSDSGGANEQFF
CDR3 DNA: TGTGCCAGCAGTGATAGCGGGGGAGCCAATGAGCAGTTCTTC

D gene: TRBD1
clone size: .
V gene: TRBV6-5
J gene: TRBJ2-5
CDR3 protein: CASSPGGSWETQYF
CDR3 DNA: TGTGCCAGCAGCCCAGGGGGCTCGTGGGAGACCCAGTACTTC

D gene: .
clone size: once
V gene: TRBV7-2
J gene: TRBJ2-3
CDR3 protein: CASWGWGFTDTQYF
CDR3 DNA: TGTGCCAGCTGGGGGTGGGGGTTCACAGATACGCAGTATTTT

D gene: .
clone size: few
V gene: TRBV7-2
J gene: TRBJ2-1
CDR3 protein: CASSLVGFDIDEQFF
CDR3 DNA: TGTGCCAGCAGCTTAGTGGGATTTGACATCGATGAGCAGTTCTTC

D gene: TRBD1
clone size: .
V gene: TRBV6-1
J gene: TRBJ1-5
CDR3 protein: CASRRTGRNQPQHF
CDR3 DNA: TGTGCCAGCAGACGGACAGGCAGGAATCAGCCCCAGCATTTT

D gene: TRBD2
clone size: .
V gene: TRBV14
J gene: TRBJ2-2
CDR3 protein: CASSQDGLAGGPFDTGELFF
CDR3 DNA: TGTGCCAGCAGCCAAGATGGGCTAGCGGGGGGGCCCTTTGACACCGGGGAGCTGTTTTTT

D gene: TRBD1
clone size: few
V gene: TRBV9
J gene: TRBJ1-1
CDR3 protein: CASSVVRGFAEAFF
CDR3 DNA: TGTGCCAGCAGCGTAGTCAGGGGGTTCGCTGAAGCTTTCTTT

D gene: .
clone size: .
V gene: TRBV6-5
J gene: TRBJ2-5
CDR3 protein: CASSWGSGRGKTQYF
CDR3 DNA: TGTGCCAGCAGTTGGGGGTCGGGCAGGGGAAAGACCCAGTACTTC

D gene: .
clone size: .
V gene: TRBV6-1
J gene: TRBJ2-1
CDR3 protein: CASSEAGSGIYNEQFF
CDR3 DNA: TGTGCCAGCAGTGAAGCTGGGTCGGGGATTTACAATGAGCAGTTCTTC

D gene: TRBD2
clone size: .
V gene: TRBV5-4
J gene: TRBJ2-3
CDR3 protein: CASSSGTSGGAGDTQYF
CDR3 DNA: TGTGCCAGCAGCTCAGGGACTAGCGGGGGGGCCGGAGATACGCAGTATTTT

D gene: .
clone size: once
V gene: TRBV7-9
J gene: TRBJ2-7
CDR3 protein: CASSLQAYEQYF
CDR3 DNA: TGTGCCAGCAGCTTACAGGCCTACGAGCAGTACTTC

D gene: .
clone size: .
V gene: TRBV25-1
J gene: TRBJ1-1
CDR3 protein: CASSESNRANTEAFF
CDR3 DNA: TGTGCCAGCAGTGAATCGAACAGGGCGAACACTGAAGCTTTCTTT

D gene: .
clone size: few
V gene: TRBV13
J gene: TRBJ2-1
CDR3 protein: CASSLGGSYNEQFF
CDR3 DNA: TGTGCCAGCAGCTTAGGTGGCTCCTACAATGAGCAGTTCTTC

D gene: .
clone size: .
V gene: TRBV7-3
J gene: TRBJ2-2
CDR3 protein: CASSLYGTNTGELFF
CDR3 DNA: TGTGCCAGCAGCTTATACGGGACGAACACCGGGGAGCTGTTTTTT

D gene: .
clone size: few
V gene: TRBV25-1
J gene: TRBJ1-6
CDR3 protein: CASKGGNSPLHF
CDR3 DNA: TGTGCCAGCAAAGGGGGAAATTCACCCCTCCACTTT

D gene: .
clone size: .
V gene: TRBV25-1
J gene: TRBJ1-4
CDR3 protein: CASSEDYRTNEKLFF
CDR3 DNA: TGTGCCAGCAGTGAAGATTACAGAACTAATGAAAAACTGTTTTTT

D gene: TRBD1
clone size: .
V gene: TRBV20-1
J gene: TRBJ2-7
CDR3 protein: CSAREDREQYF
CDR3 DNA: TGCAGTGCTAGAGAGGACAGGGAGCAGTACTTC

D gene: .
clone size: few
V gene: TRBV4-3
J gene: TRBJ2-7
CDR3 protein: CASSQDPGPGSGNEQYF
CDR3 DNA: TGCGCCAGCAGCCAAGACCCGGGGCCAGGGAGCGGCAACGAGCAGTACTTC

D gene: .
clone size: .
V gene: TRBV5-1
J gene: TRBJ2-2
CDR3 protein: CASSFSGGAGELFF
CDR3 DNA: TGCGCCAGCAGCTTCTCTGGTGGGGCCGGGGAGCTGTTTTTT

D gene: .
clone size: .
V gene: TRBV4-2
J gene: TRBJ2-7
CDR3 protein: CASSQDLLATYEQYF
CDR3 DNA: TGTGCCAGCAGCCAAGATCTACTAGCCACCTACGAGCAGTACTTC

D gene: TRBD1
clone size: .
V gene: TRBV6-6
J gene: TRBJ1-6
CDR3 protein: CASSLQGATSPLHF
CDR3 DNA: TGTGCCAGCAGTCTACAGGGGGCGACTTCACCCCTCCACTTT

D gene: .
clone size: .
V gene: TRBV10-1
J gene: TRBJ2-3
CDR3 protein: CASSESRGRTDTQYF
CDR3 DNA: TGCGCCAGCAGTGAGTCAAGGGGCCGCACAGATACGCAGTATTTT

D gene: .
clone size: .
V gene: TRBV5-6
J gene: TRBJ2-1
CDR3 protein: CASSLMAISSYNEQFF
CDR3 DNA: TGTGCCAGCAGCTTGATGGCCATCAGCTCCTACAATGAGCAGTTCTTC

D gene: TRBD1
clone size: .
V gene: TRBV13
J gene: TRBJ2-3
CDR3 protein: CASREHRGFADTQYF
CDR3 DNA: TGTGCCAGCAGAGAGCACAGGGGCTTCGCAGATACGCAGTATTTT

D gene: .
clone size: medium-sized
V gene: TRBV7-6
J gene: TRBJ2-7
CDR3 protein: CASSLRYGYEQYF
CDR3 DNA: TGTGCCAGCAGCTTAAGGTACGGGTACGAGCAGTACTTC

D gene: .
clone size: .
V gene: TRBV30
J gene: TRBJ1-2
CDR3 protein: CAWSVQGMGNYGYTF
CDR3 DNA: TGTGCCTGGAGTGTACAGGGTATGGGGAACTATGGCTACACCTTC

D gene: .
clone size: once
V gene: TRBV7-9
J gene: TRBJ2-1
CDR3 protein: CASSLTRISYNEQFF
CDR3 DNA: TGTGCCAGCAGCCTAACTAGAATTTCCTACAATGAGCAGTTCTTC